This T cell receptor beta chain was sequenced in a study of T cells after yellow fever vaccination. Study-level findings and limits: A large majority of primary-vaccination clones showed up again after the booster (96% CD4, about 90% CD8). The appearance of a small share of clonotypes in both CD4 and CD8 compartments was observed. A faster peak, day 5 versus 15, was reached by the weaker secondary response.

Conversion of TCR transcripts into cDNA relied on 5'RACE template switching, which added a universal primer site and UMIs. Each CDR3 protein gets one entry after TCRdb re-called the 5' RACE reads with MiXCR. Of under 600,000 distinct CDR3 sequences listed, 21% were seen once; the top ten hold 15% to 20%. There are a few counts of this clonotype. Its cognate antigen is unknown. The TCR sequence derives from a man aged 18 to 30 who received the YFV17D yellow fever vaccine. The sequences come from PBMCs, collected about 21 days after the first yellow fever vaccination.

The CDR3 nucleotides read TGCAGTGCCCCCCTTGCGGGGGTGAGGGGTGAGCAGTTCTTC. It translates to CSAPLAGVRGEQFF. The V call is TRBV20-1, the J call TRBJ2-1; TRBD2 matches 7 bases. The CDR3 totals 14 residues. Germline V lookup: CDR1 DFQATT, CDR2 SNEGSKA (reference sequence). V was pared by 6 bases and J by 9 bases, with 14 bases of the junction left unmatched.